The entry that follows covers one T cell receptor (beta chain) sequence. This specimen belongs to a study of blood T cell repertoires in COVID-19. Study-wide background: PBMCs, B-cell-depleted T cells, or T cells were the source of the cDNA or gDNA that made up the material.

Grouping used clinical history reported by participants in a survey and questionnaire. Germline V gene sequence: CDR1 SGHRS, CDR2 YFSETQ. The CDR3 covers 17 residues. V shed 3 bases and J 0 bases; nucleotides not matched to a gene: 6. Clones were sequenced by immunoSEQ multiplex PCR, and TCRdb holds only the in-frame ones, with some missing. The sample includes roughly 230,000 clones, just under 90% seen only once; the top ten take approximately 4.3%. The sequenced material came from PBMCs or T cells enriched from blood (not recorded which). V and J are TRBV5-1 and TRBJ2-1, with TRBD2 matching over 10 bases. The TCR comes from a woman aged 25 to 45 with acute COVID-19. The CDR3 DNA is TGCGCCAGCAGCTCAGGACTAGCGGATTTCTCCTACAATGAGCAGTTCTTC. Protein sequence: CASSSGLADFSYNEQFF.